These T cell receptor beta chains were read from a single sample in a study of blood T cell repertoires in COVID-19. Method: immunoSEQ multiplex PCR; TCRdb's copy keeps in-frame clones and lacks some. The sample has about 260,000 clones, 87% seen once. The specimen was peripheral blood. These receptors were obtained from a woman in her fifties or sixties with acute or convalescent COVID-19. The CDR3 runs from the conserved cysteine through the conserved F or W. D genes are given only for firm matches. Size values are once, few and many counts, or a class for expanded clones, and some rows have none.

v_gene,j_gene,abundance,d_gene,CDR3aa,CDR3nt
TRBV2,TRBJ1-3,NA,NA,CASSGTAGNTIYF,TGTGCCAGCAGTGGTACTGCTGGAAACACCATATATTTT
TRBV5-1,TRBJ1-5,NA,TRBD1,CASSLGDSSNQPQHF,TGCGCCAGCAGCTTGGGGGACAGTTCGAATCAGCCCCAGCATTTT
TRBV5-1,TRBJ2-3,NA,TRBD1,CASSFGQGAVDTQYF,TGCGCCAGCAGCTTTGGACAGGGGGCAGTAGATACGCAGTATTTT
TRBV7-9,TRBJ1-6,NA,TRBD1,CASSSGGTESPLHF,TGTGCCAGCAGCTCAGGGGGCACCGAGTCACCCCTCCACTTT
TRBV11-2,TRBJ2-7,NA,TRBD2,CASSPGTSASLAQYF,TGTGCCAGCAGCCCGGGGACTAGCGCCTCCCTAGCGCAGTACTTC
TRBV28,TRBJ2-1,NA,NA,CASSPGLLPADEQFF,TGTGCCAGCAGTCCGGGACTTTTGCCGGCGGATGAGCAGTTCTTC
TRBV29-1,TRBJ2-7,once,TRBD1,CSGGQGGSEQYF,TGCAGCGGAGGACAGGGGGGGTCCGAGCAGTACTTC
TRBV4-3,TRBJ1-4,NA,NA,CASSQEMLATNEKLFF,TGCGCCAGCAGCCAAGAAATGTTAGCAACTAATGAAAAACTGTTTTTT
TRBV7-3,TRBJ1-6,once,TRBD1,CASSATGLGSSPLHF,TGTGCCAGCAGCGCGACAGGGTTGGGCTCCTCACCCCTCCACTTT
TRBV5-1,TRBJ2-7,NA,TRBD1,CASSLDPGQGLYEQYF,TGCGCCAGCAGCCTCGATCCGGGACAGGGCCTCTACGAGCAGTACTTC
TRBV2,TRBJ2-3,NA,TRBD1,CASNVGQRYLRQYF,TGTGCCAGCAACGTGGGACAGCGCTACTTACGGCAGTATTTT
TRBV19,TRBJ1-5,NA,TRBD1,CASNTRDRYSNQPQHF,TGTGCCAGTAATACCCGGGACAGGTATAGCAATCAGCCCCAGCATTTT
TRBV5-4,TRBJ1-6,NA,NA,CASKNRVSNSPLHF,TGTGCCAGCAAAAACAGGGTCTCAAATTCACCCCTCCACTTT
TRBV5-1,TRBJ1-5,NA,NA,CASSPGLRNEPPQHF,TGCGCCAGCAGCCCGGGACTCCGTAACGAGCCGCCCCAGCATTTT
TRBV27,TRBJ1-2,NA,TRBD1,CASSSNPRQGRGYGYTF,TGTGCCAGCAGTTCCAACCCACGACAGGGAAGGGGATATGGCTACACCTTC
TRBV27,TRBJ2-2,NA,NA,CASRVRYTGELFF,TGTGCCAGCAGGGTTAGATACACCGGGGAGCTGTTTTTT
TRBV28,TRBJ2-2,NA,TRBD2,CASRGSSGRASGGELFF,TGTGCCAGCAGGGGGTCTAGCGGGAGGGCCTCGGGCGGGGAGCTGTTTTTT
TRBV10-3,TRBJ2-1,NA,TRBD2,CAISESGGRGYNEQFF,TGTGCCATCAGTGAGTCGGGCGGGAGGGGGTACAATGAGCAGTTCTTC
TRBV7-8,TRBJ2-7,NA,NA,CASSLDPGSYEQYF,TGTGCCAGCAGCTTAGATCCGGGCTCCTACGAGCAGTACTTC
TRBV2,TRBJ2-1,NA,TRBD2,CASKSRPGGSYNEQFF,TGTGCCAGCAAGTCTCGTCCGGGAGGGTCGTACAATGAGCAGTTCTTC
TRBV19,TRBJ2-2,NA,TRBD1,CASSWDSANTGELFF,TGTGCCAGTAGTTGGGACAGCGCGAACACCGGGGAGCTGTTTTTT
TRBV23-1,TRBJ2-1,once,NA,CASSQSKGNEQFF,TGCGCCAGCAGTCAATCTAAGGGGAATGAGCAGTTCTTC
TRBV3-1/TRBV3-2,TRBJ2-5,NA,NA,CASSSTPTTPETQYF,TGTGCCAGCAGCTCGACTCCAACGACCCCCGAGACCCAGTACTTC
TRBV5-3,TRBJ2-7,NA,TRBD2,CARSYPSGRAHNTTYEQYF,TGTGCCAGAAGCTACCCTAGCGGGAGGGCCCACAACACGACCTACGAGCAGTACTTC
TRBV15,TRBJ2-7,NA,NA,CATSRQGEQYF,TGTGCCACCAGCAGACAGGGCGAGCAGTACTTC
TRBV6-1,TRBJ2-5,few,TRBD1,CASSDPFGTARQETQYF,TGTGCCAGCAGTGACCCGTTTGGGACAGCCCGCCAAGAGACCCAGTACTTC
TRBV28,TRBJ2-5,once,TRBD2,CASTLGTSGQETQYF,TGTGCCAGCACCTTAGGCACTAGCGGCCAAGAGACCCAGTACTTC
TRBV9,TRBJ2-3,few,TRBD2,CASSPRRGRATDTQYF,TGTGCCAGCAGCCCACGACGCGGGAGGGCCACAGATACGCAGTATTTT
TRBV28,TRBJ2-7,NA,NA,CASSDYEQYHF,TGTGCCAGCAGTGACTACGAGCAGTACCACTTC
TRBV19,TRBJ1-2,many,TRBD1,CASSITGEGGYTF,TGTGCCAGTAGTATCACAGGGGAAGGCGGCTACACCTTC
TRBV7-2,TRBJ1-2,NA,NA,CASSLYPNAGINGYTF,TGTGCCAGCAGCTTATACCCTAACGCGGGGATCAATGGCTACACCTTC
TRBV30,TRBJ1-3,once,NA,CAWMSTGSGNTIYF,TGTGCCTGGATGAGTACCGGTAGTGGAAACACCATATATTTT
TRBV6-2/TRBV6-3,TRBJ1-3,NA,NA,CASSSGSGNTIYF,TGTGCCAGCAGTAGCGGCTCTGGAAACACCATATATTTT
TRBV20-1,TRBJ2-1,NA,TRBD2,CSASYRASGFDEQFF,TGCAGTGCTAGTTACCGGGCTAGCGGGTTCGATGAGCAGTTCTTC
TRBV4-3,TRBJ2-7,NA,NA,CASSQDRYEQYF,TGCGCCAGCAGCCAAGATCGGTACGAGCAGTACTTC
TRBV10-3,TRBJ2-7,NA,NA,CAISDQTYEQYF,TGTGCCATCAGTGACCAGACCTACGAGCAGTACTTC
TRBV30,TRBJ1-1,NA,NA,CAWSVQDRTVLLNTEAFF,TGTGCCTGGAGTGTACAGGACCGGACAGTACTACTGAACACTGAAGCTTTCTTT
TRBV28,TRBJ2-3,once,TRBD2,CASSQSGNTQYF,TGTGCCAGCAGTCAAAGCGGGAACACGCAGTATTTT
TRBV28,TRBJ1-2,NA,NA,CASLGGSGYYGYTF,TGTGCATCGCTCGGGGGATCGGGGTACTATGGCTACACCTTC
TRBV24-1,TRBJ1-1,few,NA,CATSFTGFLAVNTEAFF,TGTGCCACCTCTTTTACAGGGTTCCTCGCCGTAAACACTGAAGCTTTCTTT
TRBV12-3/TRBV12-4,TRBJ2-1,NA,NA,CASRYYNEQFF,TGTGCCAGCAGGTATTACAATGAGCAGTTCTTC
TRBV28,TRBJ2-1,once,TRBD2,CASRLAGQYNEQFF,TGTGCCAGCCGCCTAGCGGGTCAATACAATGAGCAGTTCTTC
TRBV5-4,TRBJ2-7,NA,TRBD2,CASRTGLAEALYEQYF,TGTGCCAGCCGGACTGGACTAGCGGAGGCTCTCTACGAGCAGTACTTC
TRBV6-5,TRBJ2-7,once,TRBD2,CASSYSPAGGFDEQYF,TGTGCCAGCAGTTACTCGCCAGCGGGAGGGTTCGACGAGCAGTACTTC
TRBV24-1,TRBJ2-1,NA,TRBD2,CATSDSGLAVSSYNEQFF,TGTGCCACCAGTGATTCGGGACTAGCGGTTAGCTCCTACAATGAGCAGTTCTTC
TRBV27,TRBJ2-7,NA,TRBD2,CASRRGFSYEQYF,TGTGCCAGCCGGCGGGGGTTCTCCTACGAGCAGTACTTC
TRBV6-1,TRBJ2-5,NA,NA,CASSELTQYF,TGTGCCAGCAGTGAACTGACCCAGTACTTC
TRBV28,TRBJ2-3,NA,NA,CASSSVGGTQYF,TGTGCCAGCAGTTCGGTTGGGGGGACGCAGTATTTT
TRBV11-3,TRBJ2-2,NA,TRBD1,CASSLQGADTGELFF,TGTGCCAGCAGCTTACAGGGGGCGGACACCGGGGAGCTGTTTTTT
TRBV5-1,TRBJ2-1,NA,NA,CASLNLGANEQFF,TGCGCCAGCCTAAATTTGGGCGCCAATGAGCAGTTCTTC
TRBV28,TRBJ2-7,NA,TRBD1,CASSLTTGGSYEQYF,TGTGCCAGCAGTTTAACGACAGGGGGCAGCTACGAGCAGTACTTC
TRBV2,TRBJ2-7,NA,TRBD1,CASSGDRAYEQYF,TGTGCCAGCAGCGGGGACAGGGCCTACGAGCAGTACTTC
TRBV18,TRBJ1-2,NA,TRBD1,CASSNQGRTGNYGYTF,TGTGCCAGCTCTAACCAGGGTCGGACAGGGAACTATGGCTACACCTTC
TRBV6-4,TRBJ2-1,NA,TRBD2,CASSDPGLAGRNEQFF,TGTGCCAGCAGTGACCCGGGACTAGCGGGACGCAATGAGCAGTTCTTC
TRBV4-1,TRBJ2-1,NA,NA,CASSQVGRGSYNEQFF,TGCGCCAGCAGCCAAGTTGGCAGGGGTAGTTACAATGAGCAGTTCTTC
TRBV6-5,TRBJ2-2,NA,TRBD1,CASSLRGQNTGELFF,TGTGCCAGCAGTCTCAGGGGGCAGAACACCGGGGAGCTGTTTTTT
TRBV3-1/TRBV3-2,TRBJ1-1,NA,NA,CASSHRTVNTEAFF,TGTGCCAGCAGCCACCGGACTGTGAACACTGAAGCTTTCTTT
TRBV9,TRBJ2-7,once,NA,CASSLGENEQYF,TGTGCCAGCAGCCTAGGGGAGAACGAGCAGTACTTC